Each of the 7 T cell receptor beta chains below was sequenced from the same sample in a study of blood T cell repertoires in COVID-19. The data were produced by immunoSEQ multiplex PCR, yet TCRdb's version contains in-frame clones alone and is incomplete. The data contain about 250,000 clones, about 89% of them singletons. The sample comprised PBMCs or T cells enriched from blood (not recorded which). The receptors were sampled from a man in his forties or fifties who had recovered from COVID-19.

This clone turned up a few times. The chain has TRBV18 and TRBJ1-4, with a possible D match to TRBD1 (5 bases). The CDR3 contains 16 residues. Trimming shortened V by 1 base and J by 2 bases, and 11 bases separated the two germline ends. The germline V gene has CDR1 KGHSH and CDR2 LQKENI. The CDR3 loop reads CASSPQGSLTNEKLFF. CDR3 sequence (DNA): TGTGCCAGCTCACCACAGGGGTCCTTGACTAATGAAAAACTGTTTTTT.

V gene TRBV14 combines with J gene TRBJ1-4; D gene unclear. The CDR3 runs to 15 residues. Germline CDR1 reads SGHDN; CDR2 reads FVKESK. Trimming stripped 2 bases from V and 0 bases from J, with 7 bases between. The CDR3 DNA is TGTGCCAGCAGCCAATGGGGAGCAACTAATGAAAAACTGTTTTTT. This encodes CASSQWGATNEKLFF.

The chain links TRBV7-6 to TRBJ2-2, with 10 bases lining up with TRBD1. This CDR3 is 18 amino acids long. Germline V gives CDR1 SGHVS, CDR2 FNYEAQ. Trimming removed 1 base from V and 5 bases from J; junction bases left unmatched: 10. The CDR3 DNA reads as TGTGCCAGCAGCTTAGGGTTGGGGCGACAGGGGGCAACCGGGGAGCTGTTTTTT. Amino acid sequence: CASSLGLGRQGATGELFF.

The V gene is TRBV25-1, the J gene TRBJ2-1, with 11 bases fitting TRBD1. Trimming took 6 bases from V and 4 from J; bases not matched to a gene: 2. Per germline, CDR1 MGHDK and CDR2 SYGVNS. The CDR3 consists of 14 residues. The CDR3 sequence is CASRGQGDYNEQFF. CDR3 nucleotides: TGTGCCAGCAGGGGACAGGGGGATTACAATGAGCAGTTCTTC.

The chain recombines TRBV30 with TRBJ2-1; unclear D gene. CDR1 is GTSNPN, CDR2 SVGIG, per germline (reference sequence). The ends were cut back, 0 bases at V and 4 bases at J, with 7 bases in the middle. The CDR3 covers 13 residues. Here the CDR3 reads CAWSVLRYNEQFF. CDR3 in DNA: TGTGCCTGGAGTGTATTGAGGTACAATGAGCAGTTCTTC.

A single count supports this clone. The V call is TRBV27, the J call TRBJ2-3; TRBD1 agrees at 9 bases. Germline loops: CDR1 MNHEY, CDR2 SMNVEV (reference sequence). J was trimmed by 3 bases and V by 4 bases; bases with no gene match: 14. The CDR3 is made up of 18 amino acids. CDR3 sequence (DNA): TGTGCCAGCAGTTCTGGGACAGGGTACCCTACGGGTACAGATACGCAGTATTTT. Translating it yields CASSSGTGYPTGTDTQYF.

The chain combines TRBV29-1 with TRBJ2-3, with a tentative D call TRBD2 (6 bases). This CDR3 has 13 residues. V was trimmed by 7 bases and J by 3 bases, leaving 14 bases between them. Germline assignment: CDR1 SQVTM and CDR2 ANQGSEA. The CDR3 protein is CSARRGSTDTQYF. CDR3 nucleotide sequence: TGCAGCGCGCGACGGGGGTCAACAGATACGCAGTATTTT.